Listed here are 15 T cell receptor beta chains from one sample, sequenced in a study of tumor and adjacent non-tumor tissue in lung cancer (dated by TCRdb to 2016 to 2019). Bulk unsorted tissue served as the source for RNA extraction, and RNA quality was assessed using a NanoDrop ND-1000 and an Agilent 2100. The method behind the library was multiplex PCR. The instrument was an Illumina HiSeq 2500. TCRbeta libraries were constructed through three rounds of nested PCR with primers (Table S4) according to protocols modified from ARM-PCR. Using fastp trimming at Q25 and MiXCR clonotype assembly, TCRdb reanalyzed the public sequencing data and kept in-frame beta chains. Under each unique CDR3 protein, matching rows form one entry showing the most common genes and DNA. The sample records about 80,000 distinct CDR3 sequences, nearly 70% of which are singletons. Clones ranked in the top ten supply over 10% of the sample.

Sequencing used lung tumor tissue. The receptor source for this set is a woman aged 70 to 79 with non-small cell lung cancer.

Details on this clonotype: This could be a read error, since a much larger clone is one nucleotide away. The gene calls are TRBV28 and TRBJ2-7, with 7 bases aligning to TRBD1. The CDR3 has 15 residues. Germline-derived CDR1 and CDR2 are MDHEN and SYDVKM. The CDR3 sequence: CASRNRGWYSYEKYF. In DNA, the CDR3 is TGTGCCAGCAGGAACAGGGGCTGGTACTCCTACGAGAAGTACTTC.

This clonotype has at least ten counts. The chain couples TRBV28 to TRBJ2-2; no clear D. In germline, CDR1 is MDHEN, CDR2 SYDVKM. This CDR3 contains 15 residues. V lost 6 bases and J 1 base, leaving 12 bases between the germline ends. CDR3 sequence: CASSELNGNTGELFF. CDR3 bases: TGTGCCAGCAGCGAACTTAATGGGAACACCGGGGAGCTGTTTTTT.

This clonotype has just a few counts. CDR3 region: CSARDASGLNQPQHF. CDR3 nucleotide sequence: TGCAGTGCTAGAGATGCGTCGGGGCTCAATCAGCCCCAGCATTTT. V gene TRBV20-1 combines with J gene TRBJ1-5, with a tentative D call TRBD1 (5 bases). Germline V gene data show CDR1 as DFQATT and CDR2 as SNEGSKA (reference sequence). V lost 0 bases, J lost 3 bases, and 12 bases lay in between. The CDR3 extends over 15 amino acids.

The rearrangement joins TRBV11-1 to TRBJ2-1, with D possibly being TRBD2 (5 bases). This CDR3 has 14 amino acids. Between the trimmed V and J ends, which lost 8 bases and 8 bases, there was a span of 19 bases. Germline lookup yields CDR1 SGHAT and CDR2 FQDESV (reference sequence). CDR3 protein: CASGPRVGRYEQFF. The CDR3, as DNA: TGTGCCAGCGGCCCGCGGGTGGGTCGCTATGAGCAGTTCTTC. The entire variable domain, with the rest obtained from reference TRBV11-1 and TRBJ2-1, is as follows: EAEVAQSPRYKITEKSQAVAFWCDPISGHATLYWYRQILGQGPELLVQFQDESVVDDSQLPKDRFSAERLKGVDSTLKIQPAELGDSAMYLCASGPRVGRYEQFFGPGTRLTVL.

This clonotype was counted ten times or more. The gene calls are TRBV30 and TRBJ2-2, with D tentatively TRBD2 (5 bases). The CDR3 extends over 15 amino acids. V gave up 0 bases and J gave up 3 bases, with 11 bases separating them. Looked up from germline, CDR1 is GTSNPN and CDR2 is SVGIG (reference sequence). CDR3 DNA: TGTGCCTGGAGTGTGACTCAGCGGTACACCGGGGAGCTGTTTTTT. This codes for CAWSVTQRYTGELFF.

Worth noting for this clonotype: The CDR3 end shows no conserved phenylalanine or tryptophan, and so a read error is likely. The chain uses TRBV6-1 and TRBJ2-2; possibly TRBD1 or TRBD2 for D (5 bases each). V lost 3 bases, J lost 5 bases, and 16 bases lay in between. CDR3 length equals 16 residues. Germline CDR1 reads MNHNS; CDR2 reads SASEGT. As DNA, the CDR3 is TGTGCCAGCAGTGATGACTTGAGGGCAGGGACCGGGGAGCTGTTTCTT. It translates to CASSDDLRAGTGELFL.

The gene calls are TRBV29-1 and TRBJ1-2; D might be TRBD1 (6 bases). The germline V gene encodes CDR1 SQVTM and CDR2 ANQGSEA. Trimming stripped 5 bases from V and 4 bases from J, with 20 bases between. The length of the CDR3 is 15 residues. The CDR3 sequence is CSVHWGHGVGYGYTF. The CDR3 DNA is TGCAGCGTTCATTGGGGGCATGGAGTGGGCTATGGCTACACCTTC. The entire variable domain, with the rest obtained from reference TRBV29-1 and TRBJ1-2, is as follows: SAVISQKPSRDICQRGTSLTIQCQVDSQVTMMFWYRQQPGQSLTLIATANQGSEATYESGFVIDKFPISRPNLTFSTLTVSNMSPEDSSIYLCSVHWGHGVGYGYTFGSGTRLTVV.

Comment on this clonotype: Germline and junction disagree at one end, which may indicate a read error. The CDR3 region has the DNA TGCGCCAACAGCCAAGTGTCAGGGGACGGCAATCAGCCCCAACATTTT. This encodes CANSQVSGDGNQPQHF. This sequence joins TRBV4-1 and TRBJ1-5; the D gene is possibly TRBD1 (6 bases). This CDR3 is 16 amino acids long. Germline lookup yields CDR1 MGHRA and CDR2 YSYEKL.

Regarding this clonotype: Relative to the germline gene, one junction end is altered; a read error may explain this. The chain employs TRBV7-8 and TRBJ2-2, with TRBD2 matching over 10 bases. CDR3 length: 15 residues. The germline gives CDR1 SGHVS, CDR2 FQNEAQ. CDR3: CASSLGLAIVGKLFF. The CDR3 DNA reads TGTGCCAGCAGCTTGGGACTAGCGATAGTCGGGAAGCTGTTTTTT.

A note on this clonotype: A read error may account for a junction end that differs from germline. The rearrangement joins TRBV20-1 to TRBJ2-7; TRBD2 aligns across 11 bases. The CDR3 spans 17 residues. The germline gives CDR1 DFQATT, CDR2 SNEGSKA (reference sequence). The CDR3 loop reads CSTRSGGLAGGSYEQYF. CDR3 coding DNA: TGCAGTACTAGATCAGGGGGCCTAGCGGGAGGCAGCTACGAGCAGTACTTC.

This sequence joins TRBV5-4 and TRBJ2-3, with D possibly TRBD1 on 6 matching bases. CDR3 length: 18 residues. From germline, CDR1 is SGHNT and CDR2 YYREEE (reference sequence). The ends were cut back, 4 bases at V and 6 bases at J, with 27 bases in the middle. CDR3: CASSPAGLGAGDTDTQYF. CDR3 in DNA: TGTGCCAGCAGCCCGGCAGGGTTAGGGGCAGGGGACACGGATACGCAGTATTTT. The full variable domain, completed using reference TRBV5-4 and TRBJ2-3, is ETGVTQSPTHLIKTRGQQVTLRCSSQSGHNTVSWYQQALGQGPQFIFQYYREEENGRGNFPPRFSGLQFPNYSSELNVNALELDDSALYLCASSPAGLGAGDTDTQYFGPGTRLTVL.

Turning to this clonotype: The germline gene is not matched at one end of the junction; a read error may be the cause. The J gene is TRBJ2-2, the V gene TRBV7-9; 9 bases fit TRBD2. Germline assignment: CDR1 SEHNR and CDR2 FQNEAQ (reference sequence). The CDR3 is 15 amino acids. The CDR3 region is CAFKGAGGNTGELFF. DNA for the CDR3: TGTGCCTTCAAAGGGGCGGGAGGGAACACCGGGGAGCTTTTTTTT.

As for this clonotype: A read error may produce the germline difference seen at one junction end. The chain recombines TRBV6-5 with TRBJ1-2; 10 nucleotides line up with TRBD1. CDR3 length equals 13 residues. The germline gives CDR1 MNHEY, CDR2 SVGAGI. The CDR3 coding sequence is TGTGCCAGCAGTCGGGACAGGGGCTATGGCTACGCCTTC. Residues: CASSRDRGYGYAF.

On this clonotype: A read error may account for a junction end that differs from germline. CDR3 loop: CASARVGYTDTHYF. CDR3 nucleotides: TGTGCCAGTGCCCGGGTGGGGTACACAGATACGCACTATTTT. J is TRBJ2-3 and V is TRBV12-3 or TRBV12-4; no reliable D call. The CDR3 is made up of 14 amino acids.

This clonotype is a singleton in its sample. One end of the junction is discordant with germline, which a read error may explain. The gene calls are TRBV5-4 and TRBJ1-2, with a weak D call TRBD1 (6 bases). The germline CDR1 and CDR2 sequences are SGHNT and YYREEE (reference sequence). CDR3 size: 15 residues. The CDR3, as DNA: TGTGCCAGCAGCTTGGGAGGGCCAGGGGTGACTGGCTACATCTTC. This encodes CASSLGGPGVTGYIF.